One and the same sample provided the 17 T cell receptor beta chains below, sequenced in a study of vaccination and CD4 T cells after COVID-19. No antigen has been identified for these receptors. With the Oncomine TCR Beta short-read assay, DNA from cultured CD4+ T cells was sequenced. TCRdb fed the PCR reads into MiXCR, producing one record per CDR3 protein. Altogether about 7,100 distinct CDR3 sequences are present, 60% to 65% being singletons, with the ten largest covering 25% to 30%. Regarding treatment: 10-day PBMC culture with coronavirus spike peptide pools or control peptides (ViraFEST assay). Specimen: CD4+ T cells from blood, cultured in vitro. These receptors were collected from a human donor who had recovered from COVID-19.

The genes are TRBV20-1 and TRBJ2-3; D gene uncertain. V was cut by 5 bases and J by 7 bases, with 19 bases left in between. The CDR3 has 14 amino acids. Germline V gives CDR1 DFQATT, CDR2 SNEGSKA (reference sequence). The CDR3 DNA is TGCAGTGCTCGAATAACCCTTTTGGCAAATACGCAGTATTTT. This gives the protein CSARITLLANTQYF.

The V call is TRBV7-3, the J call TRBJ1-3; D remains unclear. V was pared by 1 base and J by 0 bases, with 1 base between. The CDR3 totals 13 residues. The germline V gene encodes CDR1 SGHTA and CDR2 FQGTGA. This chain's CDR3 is CASSLSSGNTIYF. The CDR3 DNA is TGTGCCAGCAGCTTAAGCTCTGGAAACACCATATATTTT.

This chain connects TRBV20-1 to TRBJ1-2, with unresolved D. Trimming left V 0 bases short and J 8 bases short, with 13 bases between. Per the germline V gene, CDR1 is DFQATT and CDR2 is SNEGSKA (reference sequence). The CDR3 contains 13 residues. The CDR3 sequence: CSARERALRGYTF. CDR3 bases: TGCAGTGCTAGAGAACGAGCCCTGCGGGGCTACACCTTC.

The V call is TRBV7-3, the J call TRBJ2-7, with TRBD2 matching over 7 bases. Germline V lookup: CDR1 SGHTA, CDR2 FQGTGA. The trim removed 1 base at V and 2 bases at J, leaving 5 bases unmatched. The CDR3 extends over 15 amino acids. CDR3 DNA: TGTGCCAGCAGCTTAAAAGCGGGAACCACCTACGAGCAGTACTTC. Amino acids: CASSLKAGTTYEQYF.

Here the CDR3 reads CASSGQRGALGEQYF. CDR3 DNA sequence: TGTGCCAGCAGTGGCCAGCGGGGGGCCCTCGGGGAGCAGTACTTC. The chain links TRBV6-1 to TRBJ2-7, with TRBD2 matching 9 bases. The germline V gene encodes CDR1 MNHNS and CDR2 SASEGT. The CDR3 extends over 15 amino acids. With 4 bases clipped from V and 7 bases from J, the junction kept 11 bases outside the gene matches.

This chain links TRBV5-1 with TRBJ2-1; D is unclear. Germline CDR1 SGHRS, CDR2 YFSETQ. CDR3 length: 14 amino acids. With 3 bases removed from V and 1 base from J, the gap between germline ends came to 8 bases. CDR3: CASSSDGSYNEQFF. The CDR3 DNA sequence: TGCGCCAGCAGCTCGGACGGATCCTACAATGAGCAGTTCTTC. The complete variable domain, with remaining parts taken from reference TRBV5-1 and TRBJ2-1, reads KAGVTQTPRYLIKTRGQQVTLSCSPISGHRSVSWYQQTPGQGLQFLFEYFSETQRNKGNFPGRFSGRQFSNSRSEMNVSTLELGDSALYLCASSSDGSYNEQFFGPGTRLTVL.

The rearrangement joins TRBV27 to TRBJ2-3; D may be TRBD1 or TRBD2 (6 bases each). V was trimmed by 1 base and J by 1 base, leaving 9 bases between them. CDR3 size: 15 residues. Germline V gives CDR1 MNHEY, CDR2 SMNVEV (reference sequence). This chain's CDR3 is CASSLYRGGTDTQYF. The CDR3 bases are TGTGCCAGCAGTTTATATAGGGGGGGCACAGATACGCAGTATTTT.

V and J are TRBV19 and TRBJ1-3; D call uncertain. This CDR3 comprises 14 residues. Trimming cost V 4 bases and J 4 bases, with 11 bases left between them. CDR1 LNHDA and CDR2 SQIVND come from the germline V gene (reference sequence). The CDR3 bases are TGTGCCAGTAGTAACTCCCCGCGCGGAAACACCATATATTTT. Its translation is CASSNSPRGNTIYF.

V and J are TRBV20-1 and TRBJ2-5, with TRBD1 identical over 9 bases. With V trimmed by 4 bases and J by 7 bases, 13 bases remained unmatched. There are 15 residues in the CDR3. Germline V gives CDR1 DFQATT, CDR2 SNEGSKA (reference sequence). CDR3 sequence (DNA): TGCAGTGCTATTGCCCGGGACAGGGACTTGGGGACCCAGTACTTC. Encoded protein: CSAIARDRDLGTQYF.

The CDR3 nucleotides read TGCAGTGCTAGAGATCGGCAGAGCTCTGGAAACACCATATATTTT. This encodes CSARDRQSSGNTIYF. V and J are TRBV20-1 and TRBJ1-3; the D is unclear. V lost 0 bases and J lost 0, with 9 bases in between. The CDR3 spans 15 residues. Looked up from germline, CDR1 is DFQATT and CDR2 is SNEGSKA (reference sequence).

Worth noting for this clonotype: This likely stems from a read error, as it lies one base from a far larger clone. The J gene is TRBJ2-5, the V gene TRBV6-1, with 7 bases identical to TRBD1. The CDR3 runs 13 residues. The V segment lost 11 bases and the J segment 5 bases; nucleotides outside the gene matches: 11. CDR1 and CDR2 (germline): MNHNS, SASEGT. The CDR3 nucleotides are TGTGCCGCCCAGACAGGGTTTGGGGAGACCCAGTACTTC. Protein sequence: CAAQTGFGETQYF.

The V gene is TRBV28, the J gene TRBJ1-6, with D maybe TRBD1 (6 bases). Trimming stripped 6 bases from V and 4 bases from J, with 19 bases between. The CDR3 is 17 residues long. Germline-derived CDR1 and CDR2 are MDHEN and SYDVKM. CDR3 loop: CASSATGGLLYNSPLHF. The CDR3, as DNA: TGTGCCAGCAGCGCAACGGGGGGGCTACTGTATAATTCACCCCTCCACTTT.

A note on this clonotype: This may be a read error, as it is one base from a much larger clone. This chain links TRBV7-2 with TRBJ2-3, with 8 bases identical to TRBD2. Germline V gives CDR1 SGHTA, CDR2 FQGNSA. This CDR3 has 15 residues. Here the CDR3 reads CASSSGTRREATQCF. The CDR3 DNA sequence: TGTGCCAGCAGCTCCGGGACTAGGCGAGAGGCGACGCAGTGTTTT.

The DNA of the CDR3 is TGTGCCAGCAGTTACCACAATCAGCCCCAGCATTTT. Translation gives CASSYHNQPQHF. The J gene is TRBJ1-5, the V gene TRBV6-5; D call uncertain. Trimming shortened V by 2 bases and J by 3 bases, and 2 bases separated the two germline ends. From germline, CDR1 is MNHEY and CDR2 SVGAGI. This CDR3 region has 12 residues.

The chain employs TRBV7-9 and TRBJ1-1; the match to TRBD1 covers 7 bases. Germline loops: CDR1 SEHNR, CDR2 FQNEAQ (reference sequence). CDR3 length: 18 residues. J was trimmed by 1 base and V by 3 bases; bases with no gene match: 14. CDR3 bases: TGTGCCAGCAGCTTCCCCCTGGCAGGGGGGTTGGGGAACACTGAAGCTTTCTTT. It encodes CASSFPLAGGLGNTEAFF. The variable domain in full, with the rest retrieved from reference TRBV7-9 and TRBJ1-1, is DTGVSQNPRHKITKRGQNVTFRCDPISEHNRLYWYRQTLGQGPEFLTYFQNEAQLEKSRLLSDRFSAERPKGSFSTLEIQRTEQGDSAMYLCASSFPLAGGLGNTEAFFGQGTRLTVV.

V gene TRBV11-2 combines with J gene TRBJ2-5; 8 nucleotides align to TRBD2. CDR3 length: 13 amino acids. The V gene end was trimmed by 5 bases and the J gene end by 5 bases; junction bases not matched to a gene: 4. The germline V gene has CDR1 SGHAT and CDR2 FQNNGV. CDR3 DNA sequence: TGTGCCAGCAGCCCCCGGGGGGGGGAGACCCAGTACTTC. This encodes CASSPRGGETQYF.

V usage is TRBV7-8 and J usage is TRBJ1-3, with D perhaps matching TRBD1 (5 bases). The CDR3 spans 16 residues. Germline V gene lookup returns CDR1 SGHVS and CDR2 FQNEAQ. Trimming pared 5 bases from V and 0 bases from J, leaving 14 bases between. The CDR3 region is CASSPRRQRSGNTIYF. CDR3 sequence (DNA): TGTGCCAGCAGCCCACGGAGACAGCGCTCTGGAAACACCATATATTTT.